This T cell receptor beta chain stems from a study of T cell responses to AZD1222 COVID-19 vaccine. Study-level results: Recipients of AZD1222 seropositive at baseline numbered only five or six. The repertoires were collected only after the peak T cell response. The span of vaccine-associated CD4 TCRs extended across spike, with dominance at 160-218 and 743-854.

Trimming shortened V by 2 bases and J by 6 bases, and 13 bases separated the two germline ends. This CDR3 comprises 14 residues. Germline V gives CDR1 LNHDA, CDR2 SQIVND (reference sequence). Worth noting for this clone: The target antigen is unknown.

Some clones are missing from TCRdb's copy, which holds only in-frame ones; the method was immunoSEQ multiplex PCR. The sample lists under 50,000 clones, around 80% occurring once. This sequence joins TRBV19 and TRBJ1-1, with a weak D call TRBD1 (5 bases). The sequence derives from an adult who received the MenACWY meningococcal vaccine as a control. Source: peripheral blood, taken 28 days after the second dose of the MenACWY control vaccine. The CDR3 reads CASSIQGLAAEAFF. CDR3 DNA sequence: TGTGCCAGTAGTATACAGGGACTAGCCGCTGAAGCTTTCTTT.